Listed here are 8 T cell receptor beta chains from one sample, sequenced in a study of CD8 T cells in Susac syndrome. Random hexamers were used to reverse transcribe 0.5 to 1 ug of RNA. Using its own MiXCR run on the immunoSEQ multiplex PCR reads, TCRdb lists one record per CDR3 protein. This sample carries under 200,000 distinct CDR3 sequences, roughly 94% of them seen once, and the ten largest clones take approximately 0.1%. The sequenced sample was CD4+ T cells from PBMCs. Receptor source: a human donor in good health.

The chain carries TRBV4-3 and TRBJ2-1, with a tentative D call TRBD1 (6 bases). The CDR3 consists of 16 residues. Germline V gives CDR1 LGHNA, CDR2 YSLEER. Trimming left V 0 bases short and J 2 bases short, with 11 bases between. This chain's CDR3 is CASSQDQGRAYNEQFF. The CDR3 DNA reads as TGCGCCAGCAGCCAAGATCAGGGGAGAGCCTACAATGAGCAGTTCTTC.

This sequence joins TRBV12-3 or TRBV12-4 and TRBJ1-2; 12 nucleotides line up with TRBD1. This CDR3 region has 14 residues. Trimming at V came to 5 bases and at J to 4 bases, leaving 2 bases not matched to a gene. CDR3 sequence reads: CASSGGQGAYGYTF. CDR3 bases: TGTGCCAGCAGTGGGGGACAGGGGGCCTATGGCTACACCTTC.

The chain recombines TRBV4-2 with TRBJ2-2; the D gene is possibly TRBD2 (5 bases). Trimming pared 0 bases from V and 3 bases from J, leaving 17 bases between. Germline CDR1 is LGHNA and CDR2 is YNFKEQ. The CDR3 is 18 amino acids. In nucleotides, the CDR3 is TGTGCCAGCAGCCAAGAAGATTGGAGGATGGAGGACACCGGGGAGCTGTTTTTT. Its protein product is CASSQEDWRMEDTGELFF.

The chain couples TRBV20-1 to TRBJ1-1; possibly TRBD1 for D (6 bases). Germline CDR1 reads DFQATT; CDR2 reads SNEGSKA (reference sequence). The V end was cut by 1 base, the J end by 5 bases, with 17 bases between. The CDR3 sequence is 15 residues long. In DNA, the CDR3 is TGCAGTGCTAGAGTAACAGGGAGACGTCGGACTGAAGCTTTCTTT. This gives the protein CSARVTGRRRTEAFF.

This chain connects TRBV20-1 to TRBJ2-1, with 10 bases lining up with TRBD2. CDR1 is DFQATT and CDR2 is SNEGSKA in the germline V gene (reference sequence). J was trimmed by 4 bases and V by 4 bases; bases with no gene match: 7. The CDR3 runs 15 residues. The CDR3 nucleotides are TGCAGTGCTAAAACCGGGACTAGCGCATACAATGAGCAGTTCTTC. This sequence encodes CSAKTGTSAYNEQFF.

V is TRBV3-1 and J is TRBJ1-6; D unclear. The CDR3 extends over 14 amino acids. The germline CDR1 and CDR2 sequences are LGHDT and YNNKEL (reference sequence). The V gene lost 2 bases and the J gene lost 6 bases, with 8 bases spanning the gap. The CDR3 region is CASSQSLGNSPLHF. CDR3 nucleotides: TGTGCCAGCAGCCAAAGTTTGGGTAATTCACCCCTCCACTTT.

The gene calls are TRBV5-4 and TRBJ2-3; D may be TRBD1 or TRBD2 (5 bases each). The CDR3 sequence is 14 residues long. The V end lost 4 bases, the J end lost 0 bases, and 9 bases lay between the germline ends. The germline V gene encodes CDR1 SGHNT and CDR2 YYREEE (reference sequence). The CDR3 DNA reads as TGTGCCAGCAGCGGGACGGGAAGCACAGATACGCAGTATTTT. Protein: CASSGTGSTDTQYF.

The gene calls are TRBV12-3 or TRBV12-4 and TRBJ1-5; D may be TRBD1 (5 bases). The CDR3 consists of 14 residues. Trimming took 5 bases from V and 0 from J, leaving 8 bases between them. As DNA, the CDR3 is TGTGCCAGCAGTCTACAGGATAGCAATCAGCCCCAGCATTTT. Its translation is CASSLQDSNQPQHF.